The 20 T cell receptor beta chains given below trace back to one sample, sequenced in a study of cytomegalovirus exposure and HLA in healthy donors. This table comes from immunoSEQ multiplex PCR, and its TCRdb copy is limited to in-frame clones, with some not included. The sample carries 55,000 to 80,000 clones, roughly 94% recorded once. What was sequenced was PBMCs. The receptors were gathered from a man in his late teens or twenties in good health and CMV-seropositive.

The chain is built from TRBV5-1 and TRBJ1-2; perhaps TRBD1 as D (5 bases). CDR1 is SGHRS and CDR2 is YFSETQ in the germline V gene. The CDR3 spans 12 residues. The V and J ends lost 0 bases and 5 bases respectively, with 5 bases between them. The CDR3 nucleotides are TGCGCCAGCAGCTTGGGACAGTATGGCTACACCTTC. Its translation: CASSLGQYGYTF.

CDR3 sequence reads: CASSTGQTNTGELFF. The CDR3 nucleotides are TGTGCCAGCAGCACGGGACAGACGAACACCGGGGAGCTGTTTTTT. The rearrangement links TRBV5-8 to TRBJ2-2, with 7 bases aligning to TRBD1. CDR3 length: 15 residues. V trimming: 4 bases; J trimming: 0 bases; junction bases outside the gene matches: 3. The V gene's germline CDR1 is SGHTS and CDR2 YDEGEE.

The chain couples TRBV7-3 to TRBJ1-3, with D possibly matching TRBD1 (6 bases). This CDR3 comprises 16 residues. Trimming shortened V by 4 bases and J by 0 bases, and 13 bases separated the two germline ends. From germline, CDR1 is SGHTA and CDR2 FQGTGA. CDR3 sequence: CASSSGQSGSGNTIYF. The DNA for the CDR3 is TGTGCCAGCAGCTCAGGACAGTCCGGCTCTGGAAACACCATATATTTT.

CDR3 DNA: TGCGCCAGCAGCTCTAGCCCGAACACCGGGGAGCTGTTTTTT. It encodes CASSSSPNTGELFF. V is TRBV5-1 and J is TRBJ2-2; perhaps TRBD2 as D (5 bases). Trimming removed 3 bases at V and 0 bases at J, with 6 bases between. In germline, CDR1 is SGHRS, CDR2 YFSETQ. CDR3 length: 14 residues. Filled out from reference TRBV5-1 and TRBJ2-2, the complete variable domain reads KAGVTQTPRYLIKTRGQQVTLSCSPISGHRSVSWYQQTPGQGLQFLFEYFSETQRNKGNFPGRFSGRQFSNSRSEMNVSTLELGDSALYLCASSSSPNTGELFFGEGSRLTVL.

The chain links TRBV27 to TRBJ2-1, with 8 bases fitting TRBD2. With 7 bases clipped from V and 0 bases from J, the junction kept 11 bases outside the gene matches. The germline CDR1 and CDR2 sequences are MNHEY and SMNVEV (reference sequence). The length of the CDR3 is 17 residues. DNA for the CDR3: TGTGCCAGCATGGTACTAGCGGTTACTCACTCCTACAATGAGCAGTTCTTC. Encoded protein: CASMVLAVTHSYNEQFF.

This clone was detected only once. The V gene is TRBV9, the J gene TRBJ2-7, with a weak D call TRBD1 (6 bases). The CDR3 sequence is 15 residues long. V lost 3 bases to trimming and J lost 0 bases, with 13 bases between them. Germline CDR1 reads SGDLS; CDR2 reads YYNGEE. CDR3 sequence (DNA): TGTGCCAGCAGCGCGTCCGGGACAAGCTCCTACGAGCAGTACTTC. It translates to CASSASGTSSYEQYF.

V is TRBV4-2 and J is TRBJ2-3, with D perhaps matching TRBD1 (6 bases). Germline V gene lookup returns CDR1 LGHNA and CDR2 YNFKEQ. The CDR3 is 16 amino acids. Trimming left V 1 base short and J 3 bases short, with 14 bases between. CDR3 sequence (DNA): TGTGCCAGCAGCCAAGTGGGTTCCAGGGGAACAGATACGCAGTATTTT. It codes for CASSQVGSRGTDTQYF.

V is TRBV6-1 and J is TRBJ2-1; 7 nucleotides line up with TRBD2. The junction had 16 bases not matched to a gene; V was cut back by 3 bases and J by 8 bases. CDR1 and CDR2 from the germline V gene are MNHNS and SASEGT. The CDR3 length is 17 residues. CDR3 DNA: TGTGCCAGCAGTGACCGGGCGGGAGAGCTATCTTGGGATGAGCAGTTCTTC. This translates into CASSDRAGELSWDEQFF.

As for this clone: The missing conserved phenylalanine or tryptophan at the end of this CDR3 makes a read error likely. No DNA is shown, since the ends of the CDR3 on it are uncertain; the CDR3 is the one TCRdb lists. V usage is TRBV5-8 and J usage is TRBJ1-1; TRBD1, as called in the table, went unchecked against the DNA. Germline CDR1 SGHTS, CDR2 YDEGEE. Both ends counted, the CDR3 spans 10 residues. The CDR3 reads CASSSRQGAL.

This clone was counted once. The chain has TRBV9 and TRBJ2-2, with 15 bases aligning to TRBD2. Germline V gene data show CDR1 as SGDLS and CDR2 as YYNGEE. V shed 6 bases, J shed 8 bases, and the junction held 11 bases outside the gene matches. The CDR3 contains 17 residues. Here the CDR3 DNA reads TGTGCCAGCACCCCCCTTCCGGGACTAGCGGGAGGAGGGGAGCTGTTTTTT. Translating gives CASTPLPGLAGGGELFF. The full variable domain, with the rest looked up from reference TRBV9 and TRBJ2-2, is DSGVTQTPKHLITATGQRVTLRCSPRSGDLSVYWYQQSLDQGLQFLIQYYNGEERAKGNILERFSAQQFPDLHSELNLSSLELGDSALYFCASTPLPGLAGGGELFFGEGSRLTVL.

The rearrangement uses TRBV28 and TRBJ2-3, with a weak D call TRBD2 (6 bases). Between the trimmed V and J ends, which lost 5 bases and 5 bases, there was a span of 11 bases. Germline CDR1 MDHEN, CDR2 SYDVKM. The CDR3 totals 13 residues. CDR3 protein: CASSRRALDTQYF. DNA for the CDR3: TGTGCCAGCAGTAGGAGGGCCTTAGATACGCAGTATTTT.

The chain uses TRBV28 and TRBJ2-3, with 11 bases lining up with TRBD2. The CDR3 sequence is 15 residues long. CDR1 and CDR2 from the germline V gene are MDHEN and SYDVKM. J lost 4 bases, V lost 7 bases, and 7 bases had no gene match. CDR3 region: CASIPPSGRPDTQYF. The CDR3 coding sequence is TGTGCCAGCATCCCTCCTAGCGGGAGGCCAGATACGCAGTATTTT.

CDR3 nucleotide sequence: TGTGCCAGCAGCTTAGTACAGTACAATGAGCAGTTCTTC. It translates to CASSLVQYNEQFF. This rearrangement joins TRBV7-2 to TRBJ2-1; no clear D gene. Germline-derived CDR1 and CDR2 are SGHTA and FQGNSA. Trimming removed 1 base from V and 4 bases from J, with 5 bases in between. This CDR3 has 13 amino acids. The full variable domain, in which reference TRBV7-2 and TRBJ2-1 provide the parts outside the CDR3, is GAGVSQSPSNKVTEKGKDVELRCDPISGHTALYWYRQSLGQGLEFLIYFQGNSAPDKSGLPSDRFSAERTGGSVSTLTIQRTQQEDSAVYLCASSLVQYNEQFFGPGTRLTVL.

J is TRBJ1-3 and V is TRBV18; D is uncertain. V was pared by 2 bases and J by 3 bases, with 8 bases between. Looked up from germline, CDR1 is KGHSH and CDR2 is LQKENI. The CDR3 is 14 amino acids. The CDR3 bases are TGTGCCAGCTCACCAATGAGGGATGGAAACACCATATATTTT. Its protein product is CASSPMRDGNTIYF.

The chain is built from TRBV19 and TRBJ2-5; D perhaps matches TRBD1 (7 bases). V was pared by 3 bases and J by 2 bases, with 16 bases between. There are 16 residues in the CDR3. The V gene's germline CDR1 is LNHDA and CDR2 SQIVND (reference sequence). The CDR3 sequence is CASSIAGQRLQETQYF. The CDR3 coding sequence is TGTGCCAGTAGTATCGCGGGACAGAGATTGCAAGAGACCCAGTACTTC.

The gene calls are TRBV4-1 and TRBJ2-1; 13 nucleotides line up with TRBD2. J gave up 0 bases and V 4 bases, and 3 bases lay outside the gene matches. Germline CDR1 and CDR2: MGHRA and YSYEKL. The length of the CDR3 is 17 residues. This CDR3 is CASSPRTSGSSYNEQFF. CDR3 DNA sequence: TGCGCCAGCAGCCCAAGGACTAGCGGGAGCTCCTACAATGAGCAGTTCTTC.

The V and J genes are TRBV7-3 and TRBJ1-2; 7 positions agree with TRBD1. The CDR3 is 14 amino acids. Trimming cost V 4 bases and J 6 bases; bases outside gene matches: 8. Per the germline V gene, CDR1 is SGHTA and CDR2 is FQGTGA. This CDR3 reads CASSSGQAENGYTF. DNA for the CDR3: TGTGCCAGCAGCTCCGGACAGGCCGAAAATGGCTACACCTTC.

The chain carries TRBV9 and TRBJ1-4; D gene unclear. V lost 3 bases to trimming and J lost 7 bases, with 22 bases between them. The CDR3 length is 17 residues. Germline V gene data show CDR1 as SGDLS and CDR2 as YYNGEE. The CDR3 DNA sequence: TGTGCCAGCAGCGGACAACCGGGAGACATACTGGGTGAAAAACTGTTTTTT. Protein product: CASSGQPGDILGEKLFF.

The V and J genes are TRBV5-4 and TRBJ2-7; 11 nucleotides line up with TRBD2. CDR3 size: 16 residues. V dropped 3 bases and J dropped 6; count of bases not matched to a gene: 11. Germline CDR1 reads SGHNT; CDR2 reads YYREEE (reference sequence). CDR3 sequence (DNA): TGTGCCAGCAGCTCTTACCTTAGCGGGAGGGCCCTCGAGCAGTACTTC. Amino acids: CASSSYLSGRALEQYF.

This chain connects TRBV15 to TRBJ2-1, with D unclear. The CDR3 runs to 15 residues. CDR1 is LNHNV and CDR2 is YYDKDF in the germline V gene (reference sequence). The V gene lost 1 base and the J gene lost 4 bases, with 11 bases spanning the gap. The CDR3 sequence: CATSRAGSFYNEQFF. The DNA for the CDR3 is TGTGCCACCAGCAGAGCTGGTAGCTTTTACAATGAGCAGTTCTTC.